This T cell receptor (beta chain) stems from a study of blood T cell repertoires in COVID-19. Study as a whole: Both acute and convalescent COVID-19 samples were obtained from the United States, Italy and Spain. T cells, B-cell-depleted T cells, or PBMCs provided the cDNA or gDNA that served as material.

V was pared by 3 bases and J by 4 bases, with 4 bases of the junction left unmatched. This CDR3 spans 17 amino acids. Germline assignment: CDR1 SGDLS and CDR2 YYNGEE. Study processing details: Reference gene primer amplification gave estimated nucleated cell counts. Some clones are missing from TCRdb's copy, which holds only in-frame ones; the method was immunoSEQ multiplex PCR. D and trimming come from the DNA, and the V and J calls and clone size come from that table. The profile shows about 190,000 clones, 70% to 90% of them singletons. This rearrangement joins TRBV9 to TRBJ2-1; 16 bases align to TRBD2. The sequencing input was peripheral blood. This receptor was taken from a woman between 35 and 50 years old who had recovered from COVID-19. The CDR3 is CASSAGLAGGAYNEQFF. The CDR3 DNA reads TGTGCCAGCAGCGCGGGACTAGCGGGAGGGGCGTACAATGAGCAGTTCTTC.